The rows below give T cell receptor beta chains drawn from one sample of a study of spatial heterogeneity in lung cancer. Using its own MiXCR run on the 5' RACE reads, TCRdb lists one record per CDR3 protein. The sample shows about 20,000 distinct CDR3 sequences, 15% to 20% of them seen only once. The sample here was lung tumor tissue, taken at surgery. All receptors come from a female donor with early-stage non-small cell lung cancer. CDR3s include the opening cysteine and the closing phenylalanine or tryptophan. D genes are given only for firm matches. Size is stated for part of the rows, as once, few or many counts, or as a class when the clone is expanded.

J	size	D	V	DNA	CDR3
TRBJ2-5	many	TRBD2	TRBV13	TGTGCCAGCAGCCCCCTAGCGGGAGGGCCCGGGACCCAGTACTTC	CASSPLAGGPGTQYF
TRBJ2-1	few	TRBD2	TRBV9	TGTGCCAGCTGCCGACTAGCGGGAGTTGGGGAGCAGTTCTTC	CASCRLAGVGEQFF
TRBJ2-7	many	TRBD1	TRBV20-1	TGCAGTGCTAGAGGACAGGGGGGTTACTACGAGCAGTACTTC	CSARGQGGYYEQYF
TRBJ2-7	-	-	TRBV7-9	TGTGCCAGCAGCTTAGGCCTGGGACGGGGGAGCTCCTACGAGCAGTACTTC	CASSLGLGRGSSYEQYF
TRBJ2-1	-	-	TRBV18	TGTGCCAGCTCACCCCAGACCGAGGGGGTCTACGGGAATGAGCAGTTCTTC	CASSPQTEGVYGNEQFF
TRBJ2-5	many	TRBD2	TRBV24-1	TGTGCCACCGCCTCCCCCCAGACTAGCGCTCAAGAGACCCAGTACTTC	CATASPQTSAQETQYF
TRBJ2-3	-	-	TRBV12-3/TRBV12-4	TGTGCCAGCAGTTTCGCGGGGCAGGATACAGATACGCAGTATTTT	CASSFAGQDTDTQYF
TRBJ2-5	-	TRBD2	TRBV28	TGTGCCAGCAGTTTATTACTAGCGGGACCAGGAGAGACCCAGTACTTC	CASSLLLAGPGETQYF
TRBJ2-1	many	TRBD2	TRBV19	TGTGCCAGTAGTATAGGCTCTAGCGGGAGTAAGCAGTTCTTC	CASSIGSSGSKQFF
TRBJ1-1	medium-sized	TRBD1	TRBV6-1	TGTGCCAGCAGTAATGACAGGGGGAACACTGAAGCTTTCTTT	CASSNDRGNTEAFF
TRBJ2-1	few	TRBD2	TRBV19	TGTGCCAGACACCCGGGACTAGTGGGGTGGAATGAGCAGTTCTTC	CARHPGLVGWNEQFF
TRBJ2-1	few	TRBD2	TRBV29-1	TGCAGCGTTGAAGAATGGGGCAACTTAGCGGGAGGAAATGAGCAGTTCTTC	CSVEEWGNLAGGNEQFF
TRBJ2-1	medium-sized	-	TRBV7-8	TGTGCCAGCAGTCCCAGGGCCGGCGGTGAGCAGTTCTTC	CASSPRAGGEQFF
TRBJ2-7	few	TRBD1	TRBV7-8	TGTGCCAGCAGCTTAGCCAGGGGGCATAGGTCCTACGAGCAGTACTTC	CASSLARGHRSYEQYF
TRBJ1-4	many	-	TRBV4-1	TGCGCCAGCAGCCCATCCGGGCTTGAAAATGAAAAACTGTTTTTT	CASSPSGLENEKLFF
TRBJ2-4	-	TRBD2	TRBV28	TGTGCCAGCAGTCTAGTAGCGGGAGGGGCCAAAAACATTCAGTACTTC	CASSLVAGGAKNIQYF
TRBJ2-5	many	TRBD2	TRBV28	TGTGCCAGCAGTGCGGTGGGAGGGTCAGAGACCCAGTACTTC	CASSAVGGSETQYF
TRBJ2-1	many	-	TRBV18	TGTGCCAGCTCATTCCAGGAAGGAGCGTACAATGAGCAGTTCTTC	CASSFQEGAYNEQFF
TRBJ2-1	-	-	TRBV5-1	TGCGCCAGCAGCTTGTCCGGGACTGACTCCTACAATGAGCAGTTCTTC	CASSLSGTDSYNEQFF
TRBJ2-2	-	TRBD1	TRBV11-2	TGTGCCAGCAGCTCGGGACAGCTGTACACCGGGGAGCTGTTTTTT	CASSSGQLYTGELFF
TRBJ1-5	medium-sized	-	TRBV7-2	TGTGCCAGCAGCTTAGTTCCTTCTCCCGGTGGTAGTCAGCCCCAGCATTTT	CASSLVPSPGGSQPQHF
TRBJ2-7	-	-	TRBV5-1	TGCGCCAGCAGTTCCGGCGATAATATATGGGGAGAGCAGTACTTC	CASSSGDNIWGEQYF
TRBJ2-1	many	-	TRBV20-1	TGCAGTGCTAGCTTTCGGGTCAGCAATGAGCAGTTCTTC	CSASFRVSNEQFF
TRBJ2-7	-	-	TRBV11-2	TGTGCCAGCAGCAATCACGACTACGAGCAGTACTTC	CASSNHDYEQYF
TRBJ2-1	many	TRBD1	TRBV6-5	TGTGCCAGCAGTCAACAGGGGGAGAGTGAGCAGTTCTTC	CASSQQGESEQFF
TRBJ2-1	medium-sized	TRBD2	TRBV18	TGTGCCAGCTCACCCGGACCTCTAGCGGGGGACTTTAATGAGCAGTTCTTC	CASSPGPLAGDFNEQFF
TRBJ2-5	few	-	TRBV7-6	TGTGCCAGCAGCTTAGTGGCGGAGGCGGAGACCCAGTACTTC	CASSLVAEAETQYF
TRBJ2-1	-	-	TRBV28	TGTGCCAGCATCCCATCAGGCCCGAGGGGTGAGCAGTTCTTC	CASIPSGPRGEQFF
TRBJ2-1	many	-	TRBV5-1	TGCGCCAGCAGCTACGAGCGGAGGAATGAGCAGTTCTTC	CASSYERRNEQFF
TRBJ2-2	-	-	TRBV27	TGTGCCAGCAGAACAAAGGGGAATTCGAACACCGGGGAGCTGTTTTTT	CASRTKGNSNTGELFF
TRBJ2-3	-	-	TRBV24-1	TGTGCCACCAGTGATGAAGGTATGGGTCACTCAGATACGCAGTATTTT	CATSDEGMGHSDTQYF
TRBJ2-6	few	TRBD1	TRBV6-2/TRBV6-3	TGTGCCAGCAGTTACCTAACGGGACAGGGGTCCTCTGGGGCCAACGTCCTGACTTTC	CASSYLTGQGSSGANVLTF
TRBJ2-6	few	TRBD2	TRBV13	TGTGCCAGCAGCTCGGGGAGGGCTGGGGCCAACGTCCTGACTTTC	CASSSGRAGANVLTF
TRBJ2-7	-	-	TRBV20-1	TGCAGTGCTATGGCGTTGACTGGGGGAGGCGAGCAGTACTTC	CSAMALTGGGEQYF
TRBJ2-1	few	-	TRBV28	TGTGCCAGCAGTGATTGGACAGAAGGAATTGATGAGCAGTTCTTC	CASSDWTEGIDEQFF
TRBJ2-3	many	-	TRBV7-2	TGTGCCAGCAGCTTAGAAACAGATACGCAGTATTTT	CASSLETDTQYF
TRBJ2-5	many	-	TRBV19	TGTGCCAGTAGTAAACGGGATTCAACCCAAGAGACCCAGTACTTC	CASSKRDSTQETQYF
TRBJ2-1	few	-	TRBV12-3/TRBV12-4	TGTGCCAGCAGTTTGAGAGACCGGAATGAGCAGTTCTTC	CASSLRDRNEQFF
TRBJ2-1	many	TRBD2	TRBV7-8	TGTGCCAGCAGCTTGCGGAGCGGGAGGGCTATCGACAATGAGCAGTTCTTC	CASSLRSGRAIDNEQFF
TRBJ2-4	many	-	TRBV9	TGTGCCAGCAGCGTAGGTGCCAAAAACATTCAGTACTTC	CASSVGAKNIQYF
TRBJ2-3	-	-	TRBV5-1	TGCGCCAGCAGCTTGGCTAGCGCACGCACAGATACGCAGTATTTT	CASSLASARTDTQYF
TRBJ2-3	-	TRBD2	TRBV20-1	TGCAGTGCTCCTCCTACTAGCGGGCCCTCAAGGGGCGCAGATACGCAGTATTTT	CSAPPTSGPSRGADTQYF
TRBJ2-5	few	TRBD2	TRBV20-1	TGCAGTGCTACCCTTCTCCCCGGGACTAGCGGGACCCAGTACTTC	CSATLLPGTSGTQYF
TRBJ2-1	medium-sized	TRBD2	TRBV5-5	TGTGCCAGCAGCTCTCCGGGAGGGTCCAACAATGAGCAGTTCTTC	CASSSPGGSNNEQFF
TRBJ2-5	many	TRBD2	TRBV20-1	TGCAGTGCTAGAGACCCCTCTAGCGGCCAAGAGACCCAGTACTTC	CSARDPSSGQETQYF
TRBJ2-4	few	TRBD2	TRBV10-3	TGTGCCATCAGTGAGTTCTGGGTAGCGGGAAAAAACATTCAGTACTTC	CAISEFWVAGKNIQYF
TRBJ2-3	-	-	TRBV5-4	TGTGCCAGCAGCCCCAGGGCCTCCACAGATACGAAGTATTTT	CASSPRASTDTKYF
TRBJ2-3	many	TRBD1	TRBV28	TGTGCCAGCAGAAGACAGGGGGCGCCCCCAGATACGCAGTATTTT	CASRRQGAPPDTQYF
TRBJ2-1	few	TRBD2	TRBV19	TGTGCCAGTAGTATGGGGGGGAGCTCCTACAATGAGCAGTTCTTC	CASSMGGSSYNEQFF
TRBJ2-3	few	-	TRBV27	TGTGCCAGCAGTTTATCAGCAGATACGCAGTATTTT	CASSLSADTQYF
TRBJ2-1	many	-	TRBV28	TGTGCCAGCAGTTTAGGGTATGAGCAGTTCTTC	CASSLGYEQFF
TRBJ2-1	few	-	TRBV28	TGTGCCGCGGACGGGTACAATGAGCAGTTCTTC	CAADGYNEQFF
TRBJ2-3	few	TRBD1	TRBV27	TGTGCCAGCAGTAGGCAGACAGGGACCACAGATACGCAGTATTTT	CASSRQTGTTDTQYF
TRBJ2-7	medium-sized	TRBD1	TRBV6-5	TGTGCCACCAAAGCCGGGACAGGGGATGTTGCCTACGAGCAGTACTTC	CATKAGTGDVAYEQYF
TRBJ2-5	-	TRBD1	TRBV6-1	TGTGCCAGCAGGAGGGGGCACCTACCAGAGACCCAGTACTTC	CASRRGHLPETQYF
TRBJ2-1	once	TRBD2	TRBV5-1	TGCGCCAGCAGCTTGAGACTAGCGGGAAGTTACAATGAGCAGTTCTTC	CASSLRLAGSYNEQFF
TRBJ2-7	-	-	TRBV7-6	TGTGCCAGCAGCGCCCAGGAGGGGGCGTCGGACGAGCAGTACTTC	CASSAQEGASDEQYF
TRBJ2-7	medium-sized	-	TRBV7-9	TGTGCCAGCAGCTTAGGCAACCCAAGGTCCGAGCAGTACTTC	CASSLGNPRSEQYF